The 24 T cell receptor beta chains below all came from one sample that was sequenced in a study of cytomegalovirus exposure and HLA in healthy donors. PCR primers comprised 60 Vbeta and 13 Jbeta primers. Sequenced by immunoSEQ multiplex PCR; TCRdb stores in-frame clones only, minus some. Here the sample spans more than 150,000 clones, around 81% being singletons. Sequences were obtained from PBMCs. The receptors come from a woman in her thirties in good health and CMV-seronegative.

The genes are TRBV27 and TRBJ2-5, with D maybe TRBD1 (5 bases). Germline V gene data show CDR1 as MNHEY and CDR2 as SMNVEV (reference sequence). V gave up 2 bases and J gave up 4 bases, with 8 bases separating them. The CDR3 has 13 amino acids. CDR3 region: CASSLGAGETQYF. CDR3 sequence (DNA): TGTGCCAGCAGTTTAGGGGCTGGAGAGACCCAGTACTTC.

This clone was observed a few times. This sequence joins TRBV28 and TRBJ2-1; 16 bases line up with TRBD2. There are 20 residues in the CDR3. Germline V gene sequence: CDR1 MDHEN, CDR2 SYDVKM. V was pared by 3 bases and J by 4 bases, with 12 bases of the junction left unmatched. The CDR3 nucleotides read TGTGCCAGCAGTTTCGAAAAAATGGGACTAGCGGGGGGGCCTTACAATGAGCAGTTCTTC. It is translated as CASSFEKMGLAGGPYNEQFF.

The rearrangement uses TRBV20-1 and TRBJ1-1; D remains unclear. The V gene's germline CDR1 is DFQATT and CDR2 SNEGSKA (reference sequence). Deletions cut 1 base from V and 6 bases from J, with 3 bases between. CDR3 length: 10 amino acids. The CDR3 protein is CSARVSEAFF. In nucleotides, the CDR3 is TGCAGTGCTAGAGTCTCTGAAGCTTTCTTT.

The rearrangement joins TRBV28 to TRBJ1-2, with TRBD1 matching over 7 bases. The ends lost 8 bases at V and 2 bases at J; junction bases unmatched: 11. Germline loops: CDR1 MDHEN, CDR2 SYDVKM. The CDR3 sequence is 15 residues long. This chain's CDR3 is CASSNLRGPNYGYTF. In nucleotides, the CDR3 is TGTGCCAGCTCTAACTTGAGGGGGCCAAACTATGGCTACACCTTC.

The rearrangement uses TRBV2 and TRBJ1-5; the D is unclear. V was clipped by 2 bases and J by 0 bases, with 8 bases between them. The length of the CDR3 is 15 residues. Germline V lookup: CDR1 SNHLY, CDR2 FYNNEI. The CDR3 DNA reads as TGTGCCAGCAGTGAACGCGTAAATAGCAATCAGCCCCAGCATTTT. Its translation: CASSERVNSNQPQHF.

The rearrangement joins TRBV11-2 to TRBJ1-1, with a weak D call TRBD1 (5 bases). The CDR3 consists of 15 residues. Germline V gene lookup returns CDR1 SGHAT and CDR2 FQNNGV. Trimming shortened V by 5 bases and J by 1 base, and 14 bases separated the two germline ends. CDR3 region: CASSLAGTKNTEAFF. CDR3 coding DNA: TGTGCCAGCAGCCTGGCCGGGACTAAGAACACTGAAGCTTTCTTT.

Of note for this clone: This CDR3 is also generated by other DNA sequences in the sample. The chain couples TRBV7-6 to TRBJ2-3, with TRBD2 matching 12 bases. The trim removed 1 base at V and 6 bases at J, leaving 5 bases unmatched. The CDR3 spans 16 residues. CDR1 is SGHVS, CDR2 FNYEAQ, per germline. The CDR3 is CASSLGLAGVRDTQYF. The CDR3 DNA reads TGTGCCAGCAGCTTAGGACTAGCGGGGGTCAGGGATACGCAGTATTTT.

This chain joins TRBV19 and TRBJ1-1; D ambiguous. Germline CDR1 reads LNHDA; CDR2 reads SQIVND (reference sequence). Trimming cost V 2 bases and J 0 bases, with 4 bases left between them. The CDR3 loop spans 13 amino acids. The CDR3 DNA follows: TGTGCCAGTAGTATATCTATGAACACTGAAGCTTTCTTT. It encodes CASSISMNTEAFF.

This rearrangement joins TRBV9 to TRBJ1-2, with D possibly being TRBD1 (5 bases). V lost 0 bases, J lost 2 bases, and 14 bases lay in between. Germline V gene sequence: CDR1 SGDLS, CDR2 YYNGEE. The CDR3 has 16 residues. This CDR3 is CASSVAPVSGNYGYTF. CDR3 bases: TGTGCCAGCAGCGTAGCTCCCGTTTCAGGGAACTATGGCTACACCTTC. The variable domain in full, completed from reference TRBV9 and TRBJ1-2, reads DSGVTQTPKHLITATGQRVTLRCSPRSGDLSVYWYQQSLDQGLQFLIQYYNGEERAKGNILERFSAQQFPDLHSELNLSSLELGDSALYFCASSVAPVSGNYGYTFGSGTRLTVV.

V gene TRBV13 combines with J gene TRBJ2-7; TRBD1 agrees at 10 bases. Germline lookup yields CDR1 PRHDT and CDR2 FYEKMQ (reference sequence). The V and J ends lost 8 bases and 5 bases, in that order; junction bases with no gene match: 12. This CDR3 is built from 15 residues. In DNA, the CDR3 is TGTGCCAGCGGGCTCCGGGACAGGGGTTTCGACGAGCAGTACTTC. Residues: CASGLRDRGFDEQYF.

The V gene is TRBV6-1, the J gene TRBJ1-1, with TRBD1 matching over 10 bases. After removal of 2 bases from V and 7 bases from J, the junction contained 13 bases not matched to a gene. Looked up from germline, CDR1 is MNHNS and CDR2 is SASEGT. This CDR3 has 17 residues. CDR3 in DNA: TGTGCCAGCAGTGAAACGGGGACAGGGGCGCCCCAGGGTGAAGCTTTCTTT. Translation gives CASSETGTGAPQGEAFF.

CDR3 sequence (DNA): TGTGCCAGCAGCTTATGGGCCACCGGAAGCTCCTATAATTCACCCCTCCACTTT. Translated: CASSLWATGSSYNSPLHF. The chain combines TRBV7-2 with TRBJ1-6; no clear D gene. CDR1 SGHTA and CDR2 FQGNSA come from the germline V gene. Trimming took off 2 bases at V and 0 bases at J, with 14 bases between the two ends. The CDR3 runs to 18 residues.

This clone has a handful of counts. This chain connects TRBV27 to TRBJ2-3; TRBD2 aligns across 9 bases. The CDR3 is made up of 13 amino acids. Per the germline V gene, CDR1 is MNHEY and CDR2 is SMNVEV (reference sequence). Germline trimming cut 4 bases from V and 6 bases from J; bases unmatched to any gene: 2. CDR3 loop: CASSYLAGDTQYF. The CDR3 nucleotides read TGTGCCAGCAGTTACCTAGCGGGGGATACGCAGTATTTT.

This chain joins TRBV13 and TRBJ2-3; 13 bases are shared with TRBD2. The CDR3 has 16 amino acids. The germline V gene encodes CDR1 PRHDT and CDR2 FYEKMQ (reference sequence). Trimming at V came to 3 bases and at J to 7 bases, leaving 7 bases not matched to a gene. CDR3 nucleotides: TGTGCCAGCAGCTTGGGACTAGCGGGAAGCGGCCATACGCAGTATTTT. It translates to CASSLGLAGSGHTQYF.

The V call is TRBV6-6, the J call TRBJ2-7, with 7 bases identical to TRBD2. With 6 bases clipped from V and 3 bases from J, the junction kept 8 bases outside the gene matches. In germline, CDR1 is MNHNY, CDR2 SVGAGI (reference sequence). This CDR3 has 14 residues. CDR3 sequence reads: CASRFGTNDYEQYF. Here the CDR3 DNA reads TGTGCCAGCAGATTCGGGACTAACGACTACGAGCAGTACTTC.

The genes are TRBV7-2 and TRBJ2-3; tentatively, D is TRBD1 (6 bases). V dropped 1 base and J dropped 5 bases, with 16 bases sitting between them. CDR1 SGHTA and CDR2 FQGNSA come from the germline V gene. The length of the CDR3 is 16 residues. The CDR3 sequence is CASSLVGTSNLDTQYF. Written as DNA, the CDR3 is TGTGCCAGCAGCTTAGTCGGGACAAGTAATCTAGATACGCAGTATTTT.

As for this clone: One junction end does not reproduce the germline sequence, and a read error may be involved. This chain uses TRBV7-9 with TRBJ2-7, with a weak D call TRBD2 (7 bases). This CDR3 is built from 16 residues. Germline V lookup: CDR1 SEHNR, CDR2 FQNEAQ (reference sequence). In nucleotides, the CDR3 is TGTGCCAGCAGCCCCGGAGGGCGGGGGCCCTCCTACGGGCAGTACTTC. Its protein product is CASSPGGRGPSYGQYF.

The chain couples TRBV4-1 to TRBJ1-1, with D possibly matching TRBD1 (5 bases). CDR3 size: 15 residues. In germline, CDR1 is MGHRA, CDR2 YSYEKL. Trimming pared 4 bases from V and 4 bases from J, leaving 16 bases between. The CDR3: CASSPHVGVGTEAFF. The CDR3 DNA reads as TGCGCCAGCAGCCCTCACGTAGGGGTTGGCACTGAAGCTTTCTTT.

CDR3 DNA sequence: TGTGCCAGCAGCTTGGGTGGGGGGAGGGCCACAGATACGCAGTATTTT. Its translation is CASSLGGGRATDTQYF. This rearrangement joins TRBV5-4 to TRBJ2-3, with 7 bases aligning to TRBD2. Germline trimming cut 0 bases from V and 2 bases from J; bases unmatched to any gene: 6. This CDR3 comprises 16 residues. Germline CDR1 and CDR2: SGHNT and YYREEE (reference sequence).

The CDR3 protein is CASRAQNIRGEQYF. As DNA, the CDR3 is TGTGCCAGCAGGGCTCAAAACATTCGGGGGGAGCAGTACTTC. The rearrangement links TRBV2 to TRBJ2-7; perhaps TRBD2 as D (6 bases). V was trimmed by 6 bases and J by 7 bases, leaving 19 bases between them. The CDR3 has 14 residues. In germline, CDR1 is SNHLY, CDR2 FYNNEI.

Concerning this clone: The junction does not match germline at one end; this may be a read error. This chain connects TRBV9 to TRBJ2-6, with 9 positions matching TRBD1. Germline values: CDR1 SGDLS, CDR2 YYNGEE. The CDR3 extends over 17 amino acids. CDR3 nucleotides: TGTGCCAGCAGCGTGTCCCGGGACAGGGCTGGGGCCAACGGCCTGACTTTC. It codes for CASSVSRDRAGANGLTF.

The rearrangement uses TRBV28 and TRBJ1-2, with D possibly being TRBD1 (5 bases). The CDR3 length is 15 residues. Looked up from germline, CDR1 is MDHEN and CDR2 is SYDVKM. The V end was cut by 4 bases, the J end by 5 bases, with 17 bases between. The CDR3, as DNA: TGTGCCAGCAGTTCCCGCGCAGGGTATTTGTATGGCTACACCTTC. This codes for CASSSRAGYLYGYTF.

The chain is built from TRBV19 and TRBJ2-2; perhaps TRBD1 as D (6 bases). The V end was cut by 5 bases, the J end by 7 bases, with 20 bases between. CDR3 size: 16 residues. Germline V gene lookup returns CDR1 LNHDA and CDR2 SQIVND (reference sequence). The CDR3 DNA reads as TGTGCCAGTAGTCGGAACGCACAGGGCACAGGCGGGGAGCTGTTTTTT. As protein: CASSRNAQGTGGELFF.

This chain joins TRBV4-1 and TRBJ2-1; no clear D gene. Trimming shortened V by 3 bases and J by 6 bases, and 9 bases separated the two germline ends. There are 13 residues in the CDR3. CDR1 and CDR2 from the germline V gene are MGHRA and YSYEKL. The CDR3 region has the DNA TGCGCCAGCAGCCAGTTATCCCTCAATGAGCAGTTCTTC. Protein: CASSQLSLNEQFF.